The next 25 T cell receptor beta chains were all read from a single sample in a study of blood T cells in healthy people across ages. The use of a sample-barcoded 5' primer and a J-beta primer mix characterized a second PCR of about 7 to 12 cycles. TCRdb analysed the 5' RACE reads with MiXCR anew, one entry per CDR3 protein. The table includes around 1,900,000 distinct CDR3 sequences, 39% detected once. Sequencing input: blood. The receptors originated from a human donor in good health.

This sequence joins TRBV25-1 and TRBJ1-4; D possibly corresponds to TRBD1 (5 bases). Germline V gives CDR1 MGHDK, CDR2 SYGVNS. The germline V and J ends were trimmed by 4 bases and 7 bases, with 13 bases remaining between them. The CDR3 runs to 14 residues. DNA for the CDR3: TGTGCCAGCAGTGTCCCAGGGAGGCTTGAAAAACTGTTTTTT. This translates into CASSVPGRLEKLFF.

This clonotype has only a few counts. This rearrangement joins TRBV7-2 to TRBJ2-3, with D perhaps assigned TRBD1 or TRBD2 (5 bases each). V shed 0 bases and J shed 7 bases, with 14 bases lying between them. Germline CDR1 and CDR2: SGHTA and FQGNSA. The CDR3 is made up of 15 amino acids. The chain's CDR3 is CASSLALRGTNTQYF. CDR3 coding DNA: TGTGCCAGCAGCTTAGCGCTTCGTGGGACCAATACGCAGTATTTT.

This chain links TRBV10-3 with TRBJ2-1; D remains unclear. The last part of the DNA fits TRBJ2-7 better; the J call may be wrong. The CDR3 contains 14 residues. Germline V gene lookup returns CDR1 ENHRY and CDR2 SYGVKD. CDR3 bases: TGTGCCATCAGTGAGGACGGAGCCTACAATGAGCAGTACTTC. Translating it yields CAISEDGAYNEQYF.

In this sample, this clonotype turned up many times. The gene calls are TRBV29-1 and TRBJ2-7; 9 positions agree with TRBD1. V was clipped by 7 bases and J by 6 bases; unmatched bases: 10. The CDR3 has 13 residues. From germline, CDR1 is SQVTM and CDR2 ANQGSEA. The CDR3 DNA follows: TGCAGCGCCCTTCCCGGGACAGGGATCGAGCAGTACTTC. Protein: CSALPGTGIEQYF.

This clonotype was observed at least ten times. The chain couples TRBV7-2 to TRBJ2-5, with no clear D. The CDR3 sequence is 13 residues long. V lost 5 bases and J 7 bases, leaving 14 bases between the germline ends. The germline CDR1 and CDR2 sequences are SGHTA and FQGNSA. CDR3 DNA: TGTGCCAGCAGCCCCGTTAGACCGGGGACCCAGTACTTC. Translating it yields CASSPVRPGTQYF.

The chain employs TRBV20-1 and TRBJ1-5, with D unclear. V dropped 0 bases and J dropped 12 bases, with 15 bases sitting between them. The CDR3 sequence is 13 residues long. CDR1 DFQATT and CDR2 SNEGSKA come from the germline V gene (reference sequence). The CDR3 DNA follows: TGCAGTGCTAGAGATCCCACAACGGGGATCCAGCATTTT. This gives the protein CSARDPTTGIQHF.

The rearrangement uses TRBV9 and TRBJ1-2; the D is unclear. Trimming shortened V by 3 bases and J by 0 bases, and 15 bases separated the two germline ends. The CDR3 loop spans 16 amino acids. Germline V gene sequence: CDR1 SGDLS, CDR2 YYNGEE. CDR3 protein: CASSAPIPGPNYGYTF. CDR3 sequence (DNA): TGTGCCAGCAGCGCCCCTATCCCAGGTCCTAACTATGGCTACACCTTC. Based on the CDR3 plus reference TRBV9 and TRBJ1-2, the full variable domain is DSGVTQTPKHLITATGQRVTLRCSPRSGDLSVYWYQQSLDQGLQFLIQYYNGEERAKGNILERFSAQQFPDLHSELNLSSLELGDSALYFCASSAPIPGPNYGYTFGSGTRLTVV.

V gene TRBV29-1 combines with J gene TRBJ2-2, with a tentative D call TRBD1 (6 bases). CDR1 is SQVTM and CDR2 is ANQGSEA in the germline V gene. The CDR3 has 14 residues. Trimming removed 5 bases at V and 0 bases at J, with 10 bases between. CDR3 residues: CSVLDRANTGELFF. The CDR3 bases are TGCAGCGTTTTGGACAGAGCGAACACCGGGGAGCTGTTTTTT.

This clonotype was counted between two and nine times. CDR3 amino acids: CASRGWRGDTQYF. The CDR3 DNA reads as TGTGCCAGCAGAGGGTGGCGTGGAGATACGCAGTATTTT. This sequence joins TRBV28 and TRBJ2-3; the D is unclear. V lost 6 bases and J 5 bases, leaving 12 bases between the germline ends. The germline V gene encodes CDR1 MDHEN and CDR2 SYDVKM. The CDR3 has 13 residues.

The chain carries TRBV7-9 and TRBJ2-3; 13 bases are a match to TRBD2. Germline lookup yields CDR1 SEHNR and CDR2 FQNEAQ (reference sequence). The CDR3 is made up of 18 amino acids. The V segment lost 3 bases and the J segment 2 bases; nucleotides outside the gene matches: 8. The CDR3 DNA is TGTGCCAGCAGCTTGTCGACTAGCGGGGGGATTCACACAGATACGCAGTATTTT. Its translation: CASSLSTSGGIHTDTQYF. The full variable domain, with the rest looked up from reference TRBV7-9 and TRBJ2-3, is DTGVSQNPRHKITKRGQNVTFRCDPISEHNRLYWYRQTLGQGPEFLTYFQNEAQLEKSRLLSDRFSAERPKGSFSTLEIQRTEQGDSAMYLCASSLSTSGGIHTDTQYFGPGTRLTVL.

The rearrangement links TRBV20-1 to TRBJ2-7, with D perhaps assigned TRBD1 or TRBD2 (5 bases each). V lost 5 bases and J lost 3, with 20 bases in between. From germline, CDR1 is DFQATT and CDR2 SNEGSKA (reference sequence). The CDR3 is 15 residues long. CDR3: CSAFMGVAWGYEQYF. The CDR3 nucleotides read TGCAGTGCTTTCATGGGGGTTGCGTGGGGCTACGAGCAGTACTTC.

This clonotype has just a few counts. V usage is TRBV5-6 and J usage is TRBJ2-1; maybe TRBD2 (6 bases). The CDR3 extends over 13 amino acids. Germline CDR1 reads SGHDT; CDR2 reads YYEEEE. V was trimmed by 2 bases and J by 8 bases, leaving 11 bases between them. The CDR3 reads CASSLTGVDEQFF. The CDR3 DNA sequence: TGTGCCAGCAGCTTAACGGGAGTGGATGAGCAGTTCTTC.

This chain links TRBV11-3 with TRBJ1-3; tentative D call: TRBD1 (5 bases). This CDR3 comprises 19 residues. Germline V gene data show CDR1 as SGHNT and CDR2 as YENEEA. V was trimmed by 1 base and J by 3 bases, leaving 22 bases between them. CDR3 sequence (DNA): TGTGCCAGCAGCTTAGCTGGGGACGGAGGGAAAGCTTATGGAAACACCATATATTTT. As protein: CASSLAGDGGKAYGNTIYF.

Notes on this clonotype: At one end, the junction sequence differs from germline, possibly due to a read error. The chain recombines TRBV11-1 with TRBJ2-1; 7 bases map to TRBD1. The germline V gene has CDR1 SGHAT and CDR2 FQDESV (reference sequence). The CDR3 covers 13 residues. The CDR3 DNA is TGTGCCAGCAAACCGGGACAGTACAGTGAGCAGTTCTTC. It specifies CASKPGQYSEQFF.

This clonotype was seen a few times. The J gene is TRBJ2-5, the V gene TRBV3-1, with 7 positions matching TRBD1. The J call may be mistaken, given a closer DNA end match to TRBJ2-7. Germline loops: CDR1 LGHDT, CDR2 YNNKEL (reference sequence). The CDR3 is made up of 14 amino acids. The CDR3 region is CASSLDRNLYEQYF. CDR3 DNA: TGTGCCAGCAGTCTGGACAGGAATCTCTACGAGCAGTACTTC.

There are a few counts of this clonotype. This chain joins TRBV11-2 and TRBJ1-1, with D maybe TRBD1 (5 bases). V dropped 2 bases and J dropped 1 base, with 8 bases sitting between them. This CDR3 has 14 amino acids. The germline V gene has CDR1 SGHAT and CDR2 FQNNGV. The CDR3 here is CASSLLRGNTEAFF. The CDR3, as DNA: TGTGCCAGCAGCTTACTAAGGGGGAACACTGAAGCTTTCTTT.

The CDR3 region has the DNA TGTGCCAGCAGACCCTTCACCCGGGACAGGACTGAAGCTTTCTTT. Protein sequence: CASRPFTRDRTEAFF. The chain has TRBV6-6 and TRBJ1-1; 8 bases are shared with TRBD1. With 6 bases clipped from V and 5 bases from J, the junction kept 11 bases outside the gene matches. The length of the CDR3 is 15 residues. Germline V gene sequence: CDR1 MNHNY, CDR2 SVGAGI (reference sequence).

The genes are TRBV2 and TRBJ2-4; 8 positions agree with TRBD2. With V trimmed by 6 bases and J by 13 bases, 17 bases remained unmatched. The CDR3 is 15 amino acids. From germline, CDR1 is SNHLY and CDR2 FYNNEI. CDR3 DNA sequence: TGTGCCAGCAGCGGTTCGGGGGGGGTCGTCAATGAGCAGTACTTC. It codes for CASSGSGGVVNEQYF.

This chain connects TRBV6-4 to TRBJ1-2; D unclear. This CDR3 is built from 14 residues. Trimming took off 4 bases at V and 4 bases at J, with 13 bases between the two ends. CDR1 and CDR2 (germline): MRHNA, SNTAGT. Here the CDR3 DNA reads TGTGCCAGCAGTGCGGACGGAGGATTCTATGGCTACACCTTC. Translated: CASSADGGFYGYTF.

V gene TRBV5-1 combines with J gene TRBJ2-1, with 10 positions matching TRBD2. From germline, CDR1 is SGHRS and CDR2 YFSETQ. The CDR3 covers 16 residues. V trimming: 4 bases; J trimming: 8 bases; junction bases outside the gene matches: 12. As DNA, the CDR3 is TGCGCCAGCAGCCCATCGTCTAGCGGGGGTATCGATGAGCAGTTCTTC. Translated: CASSPSSSGGIDEQFF.

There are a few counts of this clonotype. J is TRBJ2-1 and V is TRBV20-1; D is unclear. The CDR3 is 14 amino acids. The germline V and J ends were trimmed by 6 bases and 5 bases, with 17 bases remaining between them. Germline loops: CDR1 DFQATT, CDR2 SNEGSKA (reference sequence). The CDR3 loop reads CSATPGPANNEQFF. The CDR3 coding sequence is TGCAGTGCCACCCCTGGGCCAGCTAACAATGAGCAGTTCTTC.

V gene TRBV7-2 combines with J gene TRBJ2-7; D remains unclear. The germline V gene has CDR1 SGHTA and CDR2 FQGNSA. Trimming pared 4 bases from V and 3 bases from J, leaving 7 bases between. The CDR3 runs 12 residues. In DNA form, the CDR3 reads TGTGCCAGCAGCTATATAAACTACGAGCAGTACTTC. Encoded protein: CASSYINYEQYF. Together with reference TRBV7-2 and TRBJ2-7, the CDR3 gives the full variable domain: GAGVSQSPSNKVTEKGKDVELRCDPISGHTALYWYRQSLGQGLEFLIYFQGNSAPDKSGLPSDRFSAERTGGSVSTLTIQRTQQEDSAVYLCASSYINYEQYFGPGTRLTVT.

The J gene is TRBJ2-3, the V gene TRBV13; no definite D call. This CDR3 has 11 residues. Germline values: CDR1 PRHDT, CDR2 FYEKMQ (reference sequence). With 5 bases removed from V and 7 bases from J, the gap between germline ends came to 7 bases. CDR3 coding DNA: TGTGCCAGCAGCCCCCGACATACGCAGTATTTT. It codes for CASSPRHTQYF.

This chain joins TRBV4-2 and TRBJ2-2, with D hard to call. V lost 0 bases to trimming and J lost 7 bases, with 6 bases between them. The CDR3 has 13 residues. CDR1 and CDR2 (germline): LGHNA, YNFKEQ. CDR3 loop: CASSQDLGGELFF. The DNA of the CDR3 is TGTGCCAGCAGCCAAGATCTTGGCGGGGAGCTGTTTTTT.

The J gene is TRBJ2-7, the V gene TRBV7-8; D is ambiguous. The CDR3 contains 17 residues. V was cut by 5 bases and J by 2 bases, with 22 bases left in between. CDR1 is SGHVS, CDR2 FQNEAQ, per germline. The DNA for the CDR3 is TGTGCCAGCAGCCATCGCCGAGAAGCCAGGAACACCTACGAGCAGTACTTC. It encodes CASSHRREARNTYEQYF.